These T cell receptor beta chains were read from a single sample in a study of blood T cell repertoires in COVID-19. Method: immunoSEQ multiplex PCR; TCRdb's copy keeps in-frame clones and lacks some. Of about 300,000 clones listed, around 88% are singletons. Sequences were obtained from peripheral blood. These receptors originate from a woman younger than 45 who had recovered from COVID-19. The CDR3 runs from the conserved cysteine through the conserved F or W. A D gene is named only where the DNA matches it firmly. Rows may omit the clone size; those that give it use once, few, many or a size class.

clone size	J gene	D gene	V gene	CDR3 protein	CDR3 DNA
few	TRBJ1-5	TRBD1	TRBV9	CASARGDSNQPQHF	TGTGCCAGCGCCAGGGGGGATAGCAATCAGCCCCAGCATTTT
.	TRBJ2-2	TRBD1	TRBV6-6	CASSEQGGGTGELFF	TGTGCCAGCAGCGAACAGGGGGGAGGCACCGGGGAGCTGTTTTTT
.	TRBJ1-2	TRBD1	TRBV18	CASSTGQGANYGYTF	TGTGCCAGCTCAACCGGACAGGGGGCTAACTATGGCTACACCTTC
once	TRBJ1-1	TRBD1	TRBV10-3	CAIRATGQKANTEAFF	TGTGCCATCAGAGCGACAGGGCAAAAGGCGAACACTGAAGCTTTCTTT
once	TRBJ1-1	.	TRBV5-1	CASSLWQGRTEAFF	TGCGCCAGCAGCTTGTGGCAGGGGCGCACTGAAGCTTTCTTT
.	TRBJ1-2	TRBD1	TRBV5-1	CASRRDRSNYGYTF	TGCGCCAGCAGGAGGGACAGGAGTAACTATGGCTACACCTTC
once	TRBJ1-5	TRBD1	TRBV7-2	CASSSVTGQLNQPQHF	TGTGCCAGCAGCTCCGTGACGGGACAGTTAAATCAGCCCCAGCATTTT
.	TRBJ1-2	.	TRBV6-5	CASSPSTGVNYGYTF	TGTGCCAGCAGTCCTTCGACCGGAGTTAACTATGGCTACACCTTC
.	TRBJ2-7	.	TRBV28	CASRTGPTSYEQYF	TGTGCCAGCAGAACAGGACCTACGAGCTACGAGCAGTACTTC
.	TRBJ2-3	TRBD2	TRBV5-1	CASSFGGSTDTQYF	TGCGCCAGCAGCTTCGGGGGGAGCACAGATACGCAGTATTTT
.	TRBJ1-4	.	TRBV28	CASSLLGTPNEKLFF	TGTGCCAGCAGTTTACTAGGGACACCGAATGAAAAACTGTTTTTT
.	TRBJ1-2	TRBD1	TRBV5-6	CASSLFGQGSSNYGYTF	TGTGCCAGCAGCTTGTTTGGACAGGGGTCTTCTAACTATGGCTACACCTTC
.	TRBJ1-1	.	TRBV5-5	CASSLSARANTEAFF	TGTGCCAGCAGCTTGTCTGCCAGGGCGAACACTGAAGCTTTCTTT
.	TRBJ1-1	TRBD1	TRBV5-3	CARSLDGLGQGSAVIAEAFF	TGTGCCAGAAGCTTGGACGGCCTGGGACAGGGCTCTGCGGTAATCGCTGAAGCTTTCTTT
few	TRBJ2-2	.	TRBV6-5	CASQRTDAGELFF	TGTGCCAGCCAAAGGACAGATGCCGGGGAGCTGTTTTTT
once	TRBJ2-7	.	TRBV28	CASSLRGGEQYF	TGTGCCAGCAGTTTGAGGGGGGGCGAGCAGTACTTC
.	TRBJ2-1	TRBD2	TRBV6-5	CASSKRGGAYNEQFF	TGTGCCAGCAGTAAGCGGGGGGGCGCCTACAATGAGCAGTTCTTC
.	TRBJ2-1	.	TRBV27	CASSLKLRSSYNEQFF	TGTGCCAGCAGTTTGAAGCTTCGGAGCTCCTACAATGAGCAGTTCTTC
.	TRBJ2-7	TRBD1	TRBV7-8	CASSSGQGSYGWVYEQYF	TGTGCCAGCAGCTCAGGACAGGGTAGTTATGGGTGGGTCTACGAGCAGTACTTC
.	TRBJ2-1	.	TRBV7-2	CASRPGSLGYQSSYNEQFF	TGTGCCAGCAGGCCGGGGTCCCTCGGGTACCAGAGCTCCTACAATGAGCAGTTCTTC
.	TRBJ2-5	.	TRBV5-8	CASSLEQGPRTGETQYF	TGTGCCAGCAGCTTGGAGCAGGGGCCGCGGACGGGAGAGACCCAGTACTTC
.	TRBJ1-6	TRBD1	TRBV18	CASSPVGRTGQGARYNSPLHF	TGTGCCAGCTCACCAGTGGGGCGGACAGGACAGGGGGCCCGCTATAATTCACCCCTCCACTTT
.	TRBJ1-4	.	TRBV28	CASSLTGYELFF	TGTGCCAGCAGTTTAACAGGGTACGAACTGTTTTTT
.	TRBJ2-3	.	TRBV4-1	CASSQEYRTDTQYF	TGCGCCAGCAGCCAAGAGTATAGAACAGATACGCAGTATTTT
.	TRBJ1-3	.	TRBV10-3	CAISDMTGNGNTIYF	TGTGCCATCAGTGATATGACAGGCAATGGAAACACCATATATTTT
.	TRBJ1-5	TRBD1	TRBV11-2	CASSRGQDQPQHF	TGTGCCAGCAGCCGGGGACAGGATCAGCCCCAGCATTTT
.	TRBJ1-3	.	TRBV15	CATRKDGGRIGNTIYF	TGTGCCACGAGAAAGGACGGAGGGAGGATAGGAAACACCATATATTTT
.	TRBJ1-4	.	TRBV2	CASSVGGDNEKLFF	TGTGCCAGCAGTGTTGGGGGCGATAATGAAAAACTGTTTTTT
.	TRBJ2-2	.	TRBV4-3	CASSQGGWNTGELFF	TGCGCCAGCAGCCAAGGCGGGTGGAACACCGGGGAGCTGTTTTTT
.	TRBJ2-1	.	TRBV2	CASSRQASSDNEQFF	TGTGCCAGCTCCCGACAGGCAAGCTCCGACAATGAGCAGTTCTTC
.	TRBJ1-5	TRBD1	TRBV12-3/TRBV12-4	CASRRDRVPPQHF	TGTGCCAGCAGACGGGACAGGGTACCGCCCCAGCATTTT
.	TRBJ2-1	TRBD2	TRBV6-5	CATLAGGLNEQFF	TGTGCCACCCTAGCGGGGGGGCTGAATGAGCAGTTCTTC
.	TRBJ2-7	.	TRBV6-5	CASTDSAKGEQYF	TGTGCCAGCACAGACAGCGCGAAGGGGGAGCAGTACTTC
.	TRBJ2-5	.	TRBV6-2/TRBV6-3	CASSYPGVETQYF	TGTGCCAGCAGTTACCCGGGGGTGGAGACCCAGTACTTC
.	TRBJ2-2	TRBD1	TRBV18	CASSPDRSGELFF	TGTGCCAGCTCACCGGACAGGTCCGGGGAGCTGTTTTTT
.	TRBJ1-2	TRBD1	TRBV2	CASSQRTGTADDGYTF	TGTGCCAGCAGCCAAAGGACCGGGACAGCCGATGATGGCTACACCTTC
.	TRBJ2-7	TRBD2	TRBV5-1	CASSLNGGANEQYF	TGCGCCAGCAGCTTGAACGGGGGGGCCAACGAGCAGTACTTC
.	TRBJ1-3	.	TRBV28	CASSLSTLSLSGNTIYF	TGTGCCAGCAGTTTATCGACTCTATCGCTCTCTGGAAACACCATATATTTT
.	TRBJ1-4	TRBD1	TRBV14	CASSPSPGGQGSTNEKLFF	TGTGCCAGCAGCCCGTCACCAGGGGGACAGGGGTCAACTAATGAAAAACTGTTTTTT
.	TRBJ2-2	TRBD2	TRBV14	CASSQRLASNTGELFF	TGTGCCAGCAGCCAACGACTAGCCTCAAACACCGGGGAGCTGTTTTTT
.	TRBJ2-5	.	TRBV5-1	CASSSGPPGEETQYF	TGCGCCAGCAGCTCTGGCCCCCCGGGGGAAGAGACCCAGTACTTC
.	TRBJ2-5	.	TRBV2	CASSGTGGQETQYF	TGTGCCAGCAGCGGAACAGGCGGACAAGAGACCCAGTACTTC
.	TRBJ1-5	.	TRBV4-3	CASSQDSRKGVSDQPQHF	TGCGCCAGCAGCCAAGACTCTCGGAAGGGGGTTTCGGATCAGCCCCAGCATTTT
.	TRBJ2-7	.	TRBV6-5	CASSKQSSYEQYF	TGTGCCAGCAGTAAACAGAGCTCCTACGAGCAGTACTTC
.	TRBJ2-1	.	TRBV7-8	CASSIRGALSSYNEQFF	TGTGCCAGCAGCATACGGGGGGCCTTATCCTCCTACAATGAGCAGTTCTTC